One sample yielded the 21 T cell receptor beta chains listed below, sequenced in a study of chemoradiotherapy in HPV16-positive cancers. Only in-frame clones appear in the TCRdb table, and some are missing; sequencing was by immunoSEQ multiplex PCR. The table lists 30,000 to 50,000 clones, roughly 77% of them singletons. Sequencing used blood, obtained from a patient who underwent chemoradiotherapy. Receptors were obtained from a human donor with HPV-associated anogenital cancer.

This sequence joins TRBV4-1 and TRBJ2-2; D perhaps matches TRBD2 (6 bases). The V gene's germline CDR1 is MGHRA and CDR2 YSYEKL. V gave up 3 bases and J gave up 3 bases, with 17 bases separating them. This CDR3 is 17 amino acids long. The chain's CDR3 is CASSQRKRARDTGELFF. As DNA, the CDR3 is TGCGCCAGCAGCCAGCGAAAGCGGGCTAGGGACACCGGGGAGCTGTTTTTT.

The chain has TRBV27 and TRBJ2-2, with TRBD2 as a possible D gene (5 bases). In germline, CDR1 is MNHEY, CDR2 SMNVEV (reference sequence). The V end was cut by 6 bases, the J end by 6 bases, with 11 bases between. The CDR3 loop spans 13 amino acids. This CDR3 reads CASRRASPGELFF. The CDR3 region has the DNA TGTGCCAGCAGGCGGGCCAGCCCCGGGGAGCTGTTTTTT.

This chain's CDR3 is CATTQGEWGGTQYF. CDR3 in DNA: TGTGCCACCACCCAGGGGGAGTGGGGGGGCACGCAGTATTTT. The chain has TRBV7-9 and TRBJ2-3; D tentatively fits TRBD1 or TRBD2 (7 bases each). Trimming stripped 10 bases from V and 9 bases from J, with 23 bases between. Per germline, CDR1 SEHNR and CDR2 FQNEAQ (reference sequence). CDR3 length equals 14 residues.

The chain is built from TRBV18 and TRBJ2-5; D is uncertain. The germline CDR1 and CDR2 sequences are KGHSH and LQKENI. The ends were cut back, 5 bases at V and 2 bases at J, with 9 bases in the middle. The CDR3 has 13 residues. The CDR3 bases are TGTGCCAGCTCAAACACGGCGCAAGAGACCCAGTACTTC. This gives the protein CASSNTAQETQYF.

This clone turned up a few times. The V call is TRBV7-9, the J call TRBJ1-1; TRBD1 is a possible D gene (5 bases). The germline V and J ends were trimmed by 5 bases and 5 bases, with 15 bases remaining between them. Germline V gene lookup returns CDR1 SEHNR and CDR2 FQNEAQ (reference sequence). The CDR3 contains 14 residues. The CDR3 protein is CASSKGAGGTEAFF. The CDR3 DNA is TGTGCCAGCAGCAAAGGAGCCGGGGGTACTGAAGCTTTCTTT. The whole variable domain, remainder taken from reference TRBV7-9 and TRBJ1-1, is DTGVSQNPRHKITKRGQNVTFRCDPISEHNRLYWYRQTLGQGPEFLTYFQNEAQLEKSRLLSDRFSAERPKGSFSTLEIQRTEQGDSAMYLCASSKGAGGTEAFFGQGTRLTVV.

V and J are TRBV6-1 and TRBJ2-5; D might be TRBD2 (5 bases). There are 14 residues in the CDR3. Trimming removed 0 bases from V and 5 bases from J, with 10 bases in between. Per germline, CDR1 MNHNS and CDR2 SASEGT. DNA for the CDR3: TGTGCCAGCAGTGAAGCTCCGGGGTGGGAGACCCAGTACTTC. It specifies CASSEAPGWETQYF.

V is TRBV6-6 and J is TRBJ1-1; TRBD1 matches 9 bases. The germline CDR1 and CDR2 sequences are MNHNY and SVGAGI (reference sequence). With V trimmed by 6 bases and J by 6 bases, 11 bases remained unmatched. The CDR3 totals 15 residues. The CDR3 is CASSDYGQGKAEAFF. The CDR3, as DNA: TGTGCCAGCAGCGACTATGGACAGGGGAAGGCTGAAGCTTTCTTT.

This chain connects TRBV5-5 to TRBJ2-7; 7 bases match TRBD2. The CDR3 is 13 amino acids. Losses at the gene ends were 3 bases for V and 6 bases for J; bases not matched to a gene: 6. CDR1 is SGHKS, CDR2 YYEKEE, per germline (reference sequence). CDR3 nucleotide sequence: TGTGCCAGCAGCTCATTGACTAGCCGCGAGCAGTACTTC. Translation gives CASSSLTSREQYF.

This clone came up once. The chain combines TRBV18 with TRBJ1-4, with TRBD1 as a possible D gene (5 bases). V was cut by 1 base and J by 6 bases, with 12 bases left in between. CDR1 KGHSH and CDR2 LQKENI come from the germline V gene. The CDR3 loop spans 15 amino acids. As DNA, the CDR3 is TGTGCCAGCTCACCACTTCAGGGCGGGGATGAAAAACTGTTTTTT. It specifies CASSPLQGGDEKLFF.

This sequence joins TRBV2 and TRBJ1-5; D remains ambiguous. Trimming removed 4 bases from V and 0 bases from J, with 1 base in between. This CDR3 is built from 12 residues. Germline CDR1 reads SNHLY; CDR2 reads FYNNEI. The CDR3 DNA reads TGTGCCAGCAGTGCTAGCAATCAGCCCCAGCATTTT. Translating gives CASSASNQPQHF.

This sequence joins TRBV7-3 and TRBJ2-3; 14 nucleotides agree with TRBD2. Trimming cost V 5 bases and J 6 bases; bases outside gene matches: 4. Looked up from germline, CDR1 is SGHTA and CDR2 is FQGTGA. The CDR3 length is 15 residues. The CDR3 spells CASSKTSGGADTQYF. Here the CDR3 DNA reads TGTGCCAGCAGCAAGACTAGCGGGGGGGCGGATACGCAGTATTTT. Complete variable domain (other parts from reference TRBV7-3 and TRBJ2-3): GAGVSQTPSNKVTEKGKYVELRCDPISGHTALYWYRQSLGQGPEFLIYFQGTGAADDSGLPNDRFFAVRPEGSVSTLKIQRTERGDSAVYLCASSKTSGGADTQYFGPGTRLTVL.

The chain joins TRBV5-1 to TRBJ2-1; D may be TRBD1 (5 bases). The CDR3 has 14 amino acids. Trimming left V 0 bases short and J 7 bases short, with 11 bases between. Germline CDR1 is SGHRS and CDR2 is YFSETQ. CDR3 bases: TGCGCCAGCAGCTTGGATACAGGTAATAATGAGCAGTTCTTC. This translates into CASSLDTGNNEQFF.

CDR3 protein: CASSQIQETQYF. DNA of the CDR3: TGCGCCAGCAGCCAGATACAAGAGACCCAGTACTTC. The V call is TRBV5-1, the J call TRBJ2-5; no clear D. The V and J ends lost 4 bases and 2 bases respectively, with 6 bases between them. The CDR3 is 12 residues long. Germline V CDR1 and CDR2: SGHRS, YFSETQ.

The chain joins TRBV12-5 to TRBJ1-4, with D perhaps TRBD1 (5 bases). This CDR3 contains 15 residues. Germline V gene sequence: CDR1 LGHNT, CDR2 FRNRAP. Deletions cut 7 bases from V and 6 bases from J, with 18 bases between. In nucleotides, the CDR3 is TGTGCTAGTGCCCGGGGTGGGGGGTCGGATGAAAAACTGTTTTTT. It yields the protein CASARGGGSDEKLFF. The complete variable domain, with remaining parts taken from reference TRBV12-5 and TRBJ1-4, reads DARVTQTPRHKVTEMGQEVTMRCQPILGHNTVFWYRQTMMQGLELLAYFRNRAPLDDSGMPKDRFSAEMPDATLATLKIQPSEPRDSAVYFCASARGGGSDEKLFFGSGTQLSVL.

The chain links TRBV6-5 to TRBJ1-5; D is perhaps TRBD1 (5 bases). The CDR3 is made up of 14 amino acids. The germline V gene has CDR1 MNHEY and CDR2 SVGAGI. V gave up 6 bases and J gave up 7 bases, with 16 bases separating them. The CDR3 is CASSTREGGQPQHF. The CDR3 coding sequence is TGTGCCAGCAGCACCAGGGAAGGTGGGCAGCCCCAGCATTTT.

This chain connects TRBV2 to TRBJ2-5, with a possible D match to TRBD1 (5 bases). The CDR3 runs 13 residues. From germline, CDR1 is SNHLY and CDR2 FYNNEI. Trimming stripped 7 bases from V and 2 bases from J, with 11 bases between. CDR3 sequence reads: CASIRQLQETQYF. CDR3 coding DNA: TGTGCCAGCATACGACAGCTTCAAGAGACCCAGTACTTC.

In this sample, this clone turned up once. V is TRBV7-9 and J is TRBJ2-1, with 7 bases lining up with TRBD1. With 6 bases clipped from V and 0 bases from J, the junction kept 5 bases outside the gene matches. There are 15 residues in the CDR3. The germline gives CDR1 SEHNR, CDR2 FQNEAQ (reference sequence). CDR3 nucleotide sequence: TGTGCCAGCAGTTACGGGACAGTCTCCTACAATGAGCAGTTCTTC. Its protein product is CASSYGTVSYNEQFF.

The J gene is TRBJ2-1, the V gene TRBV5-4, with a possible D match to TRBD2 (5 bases). The CDR3 contains 15 residues. V was shortened by 4 bases and J by 0 bases, with 11 bases between the two germline ends. CDR1 is SGHNT, CDR2 YYREEE, per germline (reference sequence). CDR3 region: CASSREGSSYNEQFF. The CDR3 region has the DNA TGTGCCAGCAGCCGAGAGGGTAGCTCCTACAATGAGCAGTTCTTC.

This chain links TRBV10-3 with TRBJ1-1; D not certain. The CDR3 consists of 13 residues. The germline CDR1 and CDR2 sequences are ENHRY and SYGVKD. With 4 bases removed from V and 5 bases from J, the gap between germline ends came to 11 bases. CDR3 amino acids: CAISATVVTEAFF. CDR3 bases: TGTGCCATCAGTGCTACAGTAGTGACTGAAGCTTTCTTT.

The chain carries TRBV6-5 and TRBJ2-5; TRBD1 agrees at 9 bases. The J segment lost 5 bases and the V segment lost 5 bases, leaving 9 bases of the junction unmatched. Per the germline V gene, CDR1 is MNHEY and CDR2 is SVGAGI. The CDR3 extends over 15 amino acids. This chain's CDR3 is CASSPGTGRQETQYF. The CDR3, as DNA: TGTGCCAGCAGTCCCGGGACAGGGCGTCAGGAGACCCAGTACTTC.

The chain employs TRBV27 and TRBJ2-7, with D possibly being TRBD2 (5 bases). CDR1 and CDR2 from the germline V gene are MNHEY and SMNVEV (reference sequence). The CDR3 runs to 15 residues. V dropped 5 bases and J dropped 1 base, with 15 bases sitting between them. The CDR3 here is CASSLLASGSYEQYF. CDR3 DNA: TGTGCCAGCAGTCTCCTTGCCAGCGGATCCTACGAGCAGTACTTC.